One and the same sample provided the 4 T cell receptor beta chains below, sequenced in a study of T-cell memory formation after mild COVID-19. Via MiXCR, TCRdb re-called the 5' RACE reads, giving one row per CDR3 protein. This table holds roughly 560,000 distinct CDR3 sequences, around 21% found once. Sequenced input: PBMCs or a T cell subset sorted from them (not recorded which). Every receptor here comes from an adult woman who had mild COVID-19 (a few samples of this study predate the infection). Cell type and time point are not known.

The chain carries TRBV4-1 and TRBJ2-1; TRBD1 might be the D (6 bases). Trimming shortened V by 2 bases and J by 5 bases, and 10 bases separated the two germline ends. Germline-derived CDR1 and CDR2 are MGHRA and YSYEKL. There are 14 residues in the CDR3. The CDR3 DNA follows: TGCGCCAGCAGCCAATCCGACAGGCACAATGAGCAGTTCTTC. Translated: CASSQSDRHNEQFF.

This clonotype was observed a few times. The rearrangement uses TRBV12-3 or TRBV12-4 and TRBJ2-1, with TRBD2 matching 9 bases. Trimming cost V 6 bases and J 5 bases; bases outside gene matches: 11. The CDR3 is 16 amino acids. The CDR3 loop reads CASSHARGGIDNEQFF. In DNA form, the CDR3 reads TGTGCCAGCAGCCATGCGCGGGGGGGCATAGACAATGAGCAGTTCTTC.

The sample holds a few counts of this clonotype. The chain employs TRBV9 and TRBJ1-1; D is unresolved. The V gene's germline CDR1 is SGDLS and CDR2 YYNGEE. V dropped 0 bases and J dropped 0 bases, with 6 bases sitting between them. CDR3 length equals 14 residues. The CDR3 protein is CASSVGSLNTEAFF. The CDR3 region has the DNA TGTGCCAGCAGCGTAGGCAGCCTGAACACTGAAGCTTTCTTT.

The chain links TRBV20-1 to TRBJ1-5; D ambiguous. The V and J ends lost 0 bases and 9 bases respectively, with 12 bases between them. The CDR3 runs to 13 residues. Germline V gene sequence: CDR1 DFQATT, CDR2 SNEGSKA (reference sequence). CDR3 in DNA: TGCAGTGCTAGAGATTTTGTGGGCTGGCCCCAGCATTTT. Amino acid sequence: CSARDFVGWPQHF.